This entry lists 12 T cell receptor beta chains sequenced from one sample in a study of T cell changes during pregnancy in multiple sclerosis. Only in-frame clones appear in the TCRdb table, and some are missing; sequencing was by immunoSEQ multiplex PCR. The data hold tens of thousands of clones, with roughly 93% observed a single time. The specimen was peripheral blood, collected in the third trimester of pregnancy. These receptors were collected from a female donor with multiple sclerosis, enrolled in a pregnancy study.

The chain recombines TRBV27 with TRBJ2-7; 8 nucleotides match TRBD1. The ends lost 3 bases at V and 4 bases at J; junction bases unmatched: 11. CDR1 MNHEY and CDR2 SMNVEV come from the germline V gene (reference sequence). CDR3 size: 16 residues. The CDR3 protein is CASSFRRDRRGYEQYF. In DNA form, the CDR3 reads TGTGCCAGCAGTTTTAGGAGGGACAGGAGGGGATACGAGCAGTACTTC.

This clone occurred a few times. CDR3 nucleotide sequence: TGCGCCAGCAGCCAATTACAGGGGGCGCAGGGCTACACCTTC. Its translation: CASSQLQGAQGYTF. V is TRBV4-1 and J is TRBJ1-2, with 9 bases lining up with TRBD1. CDR3 length: 14 amino acids. The V segment lost 2 bases and the J segment 8 bases; nucleotides outside the gene matches: 6. From germline, CDR1 is MGHRA and CDR2 YSYEKL.

The J gene is TRBJ2-5, the V gene TRBV5-1, with D tentatively TRBD2 (5 bases). V was clipped by 0 bases and J by 5 bases, with 8 bases between them. This CDR3 region has 13 residues. The V gene's germline CDR1 is SGHRS and CDR2 YFSETQ. Written as DNA, the CDR3 is TGCGCCAGCAGCTTGGGAGGGTGGGAGACCCAGTACTTC. It is translated as CASSLGGWETQYF.

J is TRBJ2-2 and V is TRBV5-6, with D perhaps TRBD2 (6 bases). CDR3 length equals 14 residues. The V gene lost 4 bases and the J gene lost 4 bases, with 11 bases spanning the gap. The germline gives CDR1 SGHDT, CDR2 YYEEEE. CDR3 sequence: CASSQGSGTGELFF. The CDR3 bases are TGTGCCAGCAGCCAAGGTAGCGGCACCGGGGAGCTGTTTTTT.

V usage is TRBV7-3 and J usage is TRBJ2-3; a weak D match, TRBD1 (5 bases). V was shortened by 5 bases and J by 6 bases, with 24 bases between the two germline ends. The CDR3 is 17 residues long. The germline V gene encodes CDR1 SGHTA and CDR2 FQGTGA. The CDR3 loop reads CASSAKAPGARADTQYF. In nucleotides, the CDR3 is TGTGCCAGCAGCGCCAAGGCTCCGGGCGCCAGGGCGGATACGCAGTATTTT.

V is TRBV7-9 and J is TRBJ1-1; 9 bases align to TRBD1. J was trimmed by 1 base and V by 4 bases; bases with no gene match: 4. From germline, CDR1 is SEHNR and CDR2 FQNEAQ (reference sequence). The CDR3 runs 15 residues. The CDR3 coding sequence is TGTGCCAGCAGCTATATGACAGGGGGGAACACTGAAGCTTTCTTT. Protein: CASSYMTGGNTEAFF.

The rearrangement links TRBV11-1 to TRBJ2-1; no clear D. The germline gives CDR1 SGHAT, CDR2 FQDESV (reference sequence). V gave up 1 base and J gave up 5 bases, with 9 bases separating them. The CDR3 sequence is 14 residues long. Here the CDR3 reads CASSLGSSNNEQFF. CDR3 sequence (DNA): TGTGCCAGCAGCTTAGGCAGTTCCAACAATGAGCAGTTCTTC.

The count of this clone is one. The chain uses TRBV5-1 and TRBJ1-4; D is unclear. The length of the CDR3 is 13 residues. V was cut by 4 bases and J by 3 bases, with 7 bases left in between. The germline CDR1 and CDR2 sequences are SGHRS and YFSETQ. The CDR3 DNA follows: TGCGCCAGCAGCCGGGATTCTAATGAAAAACTGTTTTTT. Translating it yields CASSRDSNEKLFF.

J is TRBJ2-7 and V is TRBV6-5, with 7 positions matching TRBD1. The germline CDR1 and CDR2 sequences are MNHEY and SVGAGI. V lost 5 bases, J lost 0 bases, and 7 bases stayed unmatched. The CDR3 is 15 residues long. For the CDR3, the DNA is TGTGCCAGCAGTCCGGGACAGATAAACTCCTACGAGCAGTACTTC. This encodes CASSPGQINSYEQYF.

CDR3 residues: CASSLGQGGREQFF. CDR3 DNA sequence: TGTGCCAGCAGCCTGGGACAGGGGGGCCGTGAGCAGTTCTTC. The V call is TRBV14, the J call TRBJ2-1; 11 bases align to TRBD1. CDR3 size: 14 residues. V shed 4 bases, J shed 9 bases, and the junction held 5 bases outside the gene matches. Germline CDR1 reads SGHDN; CDR2 reads FVKESK.

The chain joins TRBV11-2 to TRBJ1-3, with a weak D call TRBD1 (6 bases). The germline gives CDR1 SGHAT, CDR2 FQNNGV. This CDR3 contains 15 residues. Trimming left V 4 bases short and J 0 bases short, with 10 bases between. The DNA of the CDR3 is TGTGCCAGCAGCTCCCTACAGGGCTCTGGAAACACCATATATTTT. The encoded protein is CASSSLQGSGNTIYF.

The rearrangement uses TRBV2 and TRBJ2-7; D gene ambiguous. The CDR3 contains 12 residues. Deletions cut 6 bases from V and 5 bases from J, with 11 bases between. The germline CDR1 and CDR2 sequences are SNHLY and FYNNEI. In nucleotides, the CDR3 is TGTGCCAGCAGGGAAAGAGCCCACGAGCAGTACTTC. Protein: CASRERAHEQYF.